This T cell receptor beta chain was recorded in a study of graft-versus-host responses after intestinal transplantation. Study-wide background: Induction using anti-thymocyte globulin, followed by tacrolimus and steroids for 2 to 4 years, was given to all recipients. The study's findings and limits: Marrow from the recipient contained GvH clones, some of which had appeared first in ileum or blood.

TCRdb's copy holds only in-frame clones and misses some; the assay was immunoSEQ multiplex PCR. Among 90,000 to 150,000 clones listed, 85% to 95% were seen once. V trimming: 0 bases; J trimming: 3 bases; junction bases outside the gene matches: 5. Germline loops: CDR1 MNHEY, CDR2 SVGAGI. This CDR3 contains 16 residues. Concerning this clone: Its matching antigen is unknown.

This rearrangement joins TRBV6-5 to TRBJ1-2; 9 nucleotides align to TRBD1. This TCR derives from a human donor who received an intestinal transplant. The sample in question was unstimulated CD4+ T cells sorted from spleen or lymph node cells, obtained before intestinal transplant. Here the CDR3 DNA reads TGTGCCAGCAGTTACTCACAGGGGGCAGACGACTATGGCTACACCTTC. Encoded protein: CASSYSQGADDYGYTF.